The clone carrying this T cell receptor (beta chain) was seen repeatedly, ten times or more. Its antigen is not known. This sample is part of a study of T cells in Graves' hyperthyroidism and ophthalmopathy. Across the study: At the time of initial diagnosis and before any treatment, peripheral blood was collected.

Germline CDR1 reads DFQATT; CDR2 reads SNEGSKA (reference sequence). The length of the CDR3 is 14 residues. Trimming cost V 5 bases and J 4 bases; bases outside gene matches: 9. Study-wide points: Blood shared most expanded thyroid clonotypes above 0.001.

Clinical Activity Scores of at least 3, NOSPECS grades of at least 4 and durations under 3 months characterized ophthalmopathy patients. The source of the PBMCs was over 8.5 ml of fresh peripheral blood. TCR beta CDR3 regions were amplified from RNA. Carried out on the TCR CDR3, a first-round RT-PCR used the HTBI primer set. TCRdb analysed the multiplex PCR reads with MiXCR anew, one entry per CDR3 protein. Here the sample spans around 340,000 distinct CDR3 sequences, 18% being singletons. This TCR was recovered from a woman aged 40 to 50 with Graves' ophthalmopathy. This chain uses TRBV20-1 with TRBJ2-7; 9 bases line up with TRBD1. The sample taken for sequencing was blood. CDR3 loop: CSAPTGQGWYEQYF. The CDR3 region has the DNA TGCAGTGCTCCAACTGGACAGGGGTGGTACGAGCAGTACTTC.